The 29 T cell receptor beta chains below all came from one sample that was sequenced in a study of blood T cell repertoires in COVID-19. The protocol was immunoSEQ multiplex PCR, while the TCRdb copy is restricted to in-frame clones and leaves out a portion. Seen here are 45,000 to 70,000 clones, around four fifths observed once, and the top ten hold 10% to 15%. Material: peripheral blood. The receptors stem from an elderly woman with acute or convalescent COVID-19.

This clone was seen more than once but under ten times. The rearrangement joins TRBV4-2 to TRBJ1-1, with D unresolved. The CDR3 spans 14 residues. The V gene's germline CDR1 is LGHNA and CDR2 YNFKEQ. With 4 bases removed from V and 4 bases from J, the gap between germline ends came to 13 bases. In DNA, the CDR3 is TGTGCCAGCAGCCCTCGAATGTCGGGCACTGAAGCTTTCTTT. Residues: CASSPRMSGTEAFF.

V is TRBV5-8 and J is TRBJ2-3; 11 nucleotides match TRBD2. The length of the CDR3 is 16 residues. V lost 4 bases and J lost 2; bases outside the gene matches: 6. Germline V gene data show CDR1 as SGHTS and CDR2 as YDEGEE. The CDR3: CASSPGTSGNTDTQYF. CDR3 coding DNA: TGTGCCAGCAGCCCAGGGACTAGCGGCAACACAGATACGCAGTATTTT.

The chain combines TRBV3-1 (or the pseudogene TRBV3-2) with TRBJ2-1; D may be TRBD1 (6 bases). This CDR3 is built from 16 residues. The V gene's germline CDR1 is LGHDT and CDR2 YNNKEL (reference sequence). Trimming took off 1 base at V and 0 bases at J, with 10 bases between the two ends. The CDR3 loop is CASSQVGGDSYNEQFF. The CDR3 DNA follows: TGTGCCAGCAGCCAAGTTGGGGGCGACTCCTACAATGAGCAGTTCTTC.

This chain uses TRBV27 with TRBJ2-3; 11 bases line up with TRBD1. Trimming cost V 1 base and J 1 base; bases outside gene matches: 10. The CDR3 covers 19 residues. The germline V gene encodes CDR1 MNHEY and CDR2 SMNVEV (reference sequence). The CDR3 loop reads CASSLWRRDRGGRTDTQYF. CDR3 sequence (DNA): TGTGCCAGCAGTTTATGGCGCAGGGACAGGGGGGGACGCACAGATACGCAGTATTTT.

The chain uses TRBV11-2 and TRBJ1-2; D unresolved. Trimming took 1 base from V and 2 from J, leaving 5 bases between them. CDR1 and CDR2 from the germline V gene are SGHAT and FQNNGV. The CDR3 sequence is 13 residues long. The CDR3 loop is CASSLAQNYGYTF. CDR3 DNA: TGTGCCAGCAGCTTAGCGCAGAACTATGGCTACACCTTC.

This chain uses TRBV6-1 with TRBJ1-2, with 8 positions matching TRBD1. Trimming took 0 bases from V and 4 from J; bases not matched to a gene: 4. Germline CDR1 and CDR2: MNHNS and SASEGT. The length of the CDR3 is 15 residues. The CDR3 reads CASSEAGQGAYGYTF. DNA for the CDR3: TGTGCCAGCAGTGAAGCAGGACAGGGAGCCTATGGCTACACCTTC.

This clone was detected once. V gene TRBV20-1 combines with J gene TRBJ2-1, with D possibly matching TRBD1 (5 bases). This CDR3 contains 12 residues. Germline values: CDR1 DFQATT, CDR2 SNEGSKA (reference sequence). V was shortened by 3 bases and J by 8 bases, with 11 bases between the two germline ends. The CDR3 protein is CSASWGRDEQFF. Here the CDR3 DNA reads TGCAGTGCTAGTTGGGGCAGAGATGAGCAGTTCTTC.

The V call is TRBV27, the J call TRBJ1-1, with 7 bases identical to TRBD1. This CDR3 contains 14 residues. Germline CDR1 reads MNHEY; CDR2 reads SMNVEV (reference sequence). Trimming removed 7 bases from V and 1 base from J; junction bases left unmatched: 6. CDR3 bases: TGTGCCAGCACCACAGGGGTTGCGAACACTGAAGCTTTCTTT. Translation gives CASTTGVANTEAFF.

The rearrangement uses TRBV6-5 and TRBJ2-1; a weak D match, TRBD2 (6 bases). Germline CDR1 reads MNHEY; CDR2 reads SVGAGI. V was trimmed by 10 bases and J by 1 base, leaving 8 bases between them. The CDR3 consists of 12 residues. CDR3 residues: CAIAGSYNEQFF. For the CDR3, the DNA is TGTGCCATCGCGGGGTCCTACAATGAGCAGTTCTTC.

This rearrangement joins TRBV2 to TRBJ1-4; a weak D match, TRBD1 (5 bases). Germline CDR1 and CDR2: SNHLY and FYNNEI. Trimming left V 4 bases short and J 4 bases short, with 13 bases between. The length of the CDR3 is 15 residues. In nucleotides, the CDR3 is TGTGCCAGCAGTGTACTGGGGCGCAATAATGAAAAACTGTTTTTT. Protein product: CASSVLGRNNEKLFF. The full variable domain, completed using reference TRBV2 and TRBJ1-4, is EPEVTQTPSHQVTQMGQEVILRCVPISNHLYFYWYRQILGQKVEFLVSFYNNEISEKSEIFDDQFSVERPDGSNFTLKIRSTKLEDSAMYFCASSVLGRNNEKLFFGSGTQLSVL.

This chain uses TRBV29-1 with TRBJ2-4, with 7 positions matching TRBD2. J gave up 9 bases and V 2 bases, and 16 bases lay outside the gene matches. The CDR3 has 16 residues. CDR1 is SQVTM and CDR2 is ANQGSEA in the germline V gene. CDR3 region: CSVEPLGRDLPGIQYF. The CDR3 region has the DNA TGCAGCGTTGAACCCCTGGGGAGGGACCTACCCGGCATTCAGTACTTC.

Comments on this clone: Other DNA sequences of this sample code for an identical CDR3. This CDR3 reads CASSLGLSGGSTDTQYF. In DNA form, the CDR3 reads TGTGCCAGCAGCTTAGGCCTAAGCGGGGGGAGCACAGATACGCAGTATTTT. The chain combines TRBV13 with TRBJ2-3; 9 bases match TRBD2. Losses at the gene ends were 0 bases for V and 0 bases for J; bases not matched to a gene: 4. This CDR3 is 17 amino acids long. From germline, CDR1 is PRHDT and CDR2 FYEKMQ (reference sequence).

The chain uses TRBV9 and TRBJ1-6; D is uncertain. The V end lost 4 bases, the J end lost 6 bases, and 8 bases lay between the germline ends. The CDR3 covers 13 residues. CDR1 SGDLS and CDR2 YYNGEE come from the germline V gene. The DNA of the CDR3 is TGTGCCAGCAGCCCCCACAGTAATTCACCCCTCCACTTT. Translation gives CASSPHSNSPLHF.

This clone was seen only a few times. This chain links TRBV25-1 with TRBJ1-3; D is undetermined. V lost 8 bases and J lost 3, with 8 bases in between. Germline lookup yields CDR1 MGHDK and CDR2 SYGVNS. The CDR3 extends over 12 amino acids. The chain's CDR3 is CASATSGNTIYF. The CDR3 DNA follows: TGTGCCAGCGCCACCAGTGGAAACACCATATATTTT.

This clone was recorded at least ten times. In the same sample, other DNA sequences code for this CDR3. This chain connects TRBV6-5 to TRBJ2-7; 10 bases are shared with TRBD1. The V gene end was trimmed by 6 bases and the J gene end by 4 bases; junction bases not matched to a gene: 6. Germline V gives CDR1 MNHEY, CDR2 SVGAGI. The CDR3 sequence is 14 residues long. CDR3 amino acids: CASSPGQGKYEQYF. CDR3 bases: TGTGCCAGCAGCCCGGGACAGGGGAAATACGAGCAGTACTTC.

This clone appeared once. The rearrangement uses TRBV13 and TRBJ2-7; D perhaps matches TRBD2 (5 bases). There are 14 residues in the CDR3. V dropped 5 bases and J dropped 8 bases, with 19 bases sitting between them. Germline CDR1 reads PRHDT; CDR2 reads FYEKMQ (reference sequence). The CDR3 here is CASSQIKGALKQYF. The CDR3 coding sequence is TGTGCCAGCAGCCAGATCAAGGGAGCCCTCAAGCAGTACTTC.

J is TRBJ1-2 and V is TRBV7-2; maybe TRBD1 (5 bases). CDR1 is SGHTA and CDR2 is FQGNSA in the germline V gene. With 3 bases removed from V and 0 bases from J, the gap between germline ends came to 14 bases. The CDR3 is made up of 16 amino acids. The CDR3 region is CASSFFQGLSNYGYTF. The DNA for the CDR3 is TGTGCCAGCAGCTTTTTCCAGGGCCTTTCTAACTATGGCTACACCTTC.

This clone was observed once. The rearrangement links TRBV5-1 to TRBJ1-6; 7 bases map to TRBD1. CDR1 is SGHRS, CDR2 YFSETQ, per germline. CDR3 length equals 16 residues. The ends lost 7 bases at V and 4 bases at J; junction bases unmatched: 11. CDR3 nucleotide sequence: TGCGCCAGCGCAGGGGGGCCGGGTTCTTATAATTCACCCCTCCACTTT. Amino acid sequence: CASAGGPGSYNSPLHF.

V is TRBV3-1 (or the pseudogene TRBV3-2) and J is TRBJ2-3; a weak D match, TRBD2 (5 bases). CDR3 length equals 16 residues. The germline CDR1 and CDR2 sequences are LGHDT and YNNKEL (reference sequence). V was shortened by 0 bases and J by 1 base, with 11 bases between the two germline ends. CDR3 bases: TGTGCCAGCAGCCAAGATTGGGAGCGACGCACAGATACGCAGTATTTT. It specifies CASSQDWERRTDTQYF.

J is TRBJ1-2 and V is TRBV18, with 7 nucleotides matching TRBD1. The CDR3 is 14 residues long. Germline loops: CDR1 KGHSH, CDR2 LQKENI. The V and J ends lost 6 bases and 3 bases, in that order; junction bases with no gene match: 7. The DNA of the CDR3 is TGTGCCAGCTCGCAGGACAGGAGCTACTATGGCTACACCTTC. It yields the protein CASSQDRSYYGYTF.

The J gene is TRBJ2-3, the V gene TRBV7-2, with TRBD2 matching 7 bases. The CDR3 contains 15 residues. CDR1 SGHTA and CDR2 FQGNSA come from the germline V gene. The V gene end was trimmed by 8 bases and the J gene end by 4 bases; junction bases not matched to a gene: 12. CDR3 sequence (DNA): TGTGCCAGCCTCTTCAGCGGGGCTGGCGCAGATACGCAGTATTTT. Translation gives CASLFSGAGADTQYF.

This clone was found a few times. The chain combines TRBV5-8 with TRBJ1-4; 7 bases match TRBD1. With V trimmed by 0 bases and J by 5 bases, 4 bases remained unmatched. CDR3 size: 15 residues. Germline V gene lookup returns CDR1 SGHTS and CDR2 YDEGEE. This chain's CDR3 is CASSLGQGENEKLFF. The CDR3 nucleotides are TGTGCCAGCAGCTTGGGACAGGGAGAGAATGAAAAACTGTTTTTT.

J is TRBJ2-1 and V is TRBV10-3; 10 bases are a match to TRBD2. CDR3 length equals 14 residues. V dropped 8 bases and J dropped 5; count of bases not matched to a gene: 6. Germline assignment: CDR1 ENHRY and CDR2 SYGVKD. The CDR3 DNA sequence: TGTGCCATCGGGGCGCTAGCGGGGGACAATGAGCAGTTCTTC. This encodes CAIGALAGDNEQFF.

The rearrangement links TRBV7-6 to TRBJ1-2; 7 positions agree with TRBD1. Losses at the gene ends were 1 base for V and 5 bases for J; bases not matched to a gene: 10. The germline V gene has CDR1 SGHVS and CDR2 FNYEAQ. CDR3 size: 16 residues. The CDR3 loop reads CASSLEATGVGYGYTF. Here the CDR3 DNA reads TGTGCCAGCAGCTTAGAAGCTACAGGGGTGGGGTATGGCTACACCTTC.

J is TRBJ1-2 and V is TRBV18, with a possible D match to TRBD1 (5 bases). The V end was cut by 2 bases, the J end by 0 bases, with 10 bases between. The CDR3 is made up of 15 amino acids. Germline CDR1 KGHSH, CDR2 LQKENI. CDR3 sequence: CASSPETEANYGYTF. In nucleotides, the CDR3 is TGTGCCAGCTCACCAGAGACAGAAGCTAACTATGGCTACACCTTC.

Remarks on this clone: At one end the junction does not follow the germline gene, possibly because of a read error. J is TRBJ1-5 and V is TRBV6-1; TRBD1 agrees at 8 bases. This CDR3 has 16 amino acids. Per the germline V gene, CDR1 is MNHNS and CDR2 is SASEGT. The CDR3 sequence is CASSEVQGVPNQPQHF. CDR3 DNA sequence: TGTGCCAGCAGCGAAGTACAGGGGGTCCCCAATCAGCCCCAGCATTTT.

This chain uses TRBV6-5 with TRBJ1-5, with D hard to call. CDR3 length equals 15 residues. The V and J ends lost 2 bases and 2 bases respectively, with 10 bases between them. CDR1 MNHEY and CDR2 SVGAGI come from the germline V gene. The CDR3: CASSYGSGGNQPQHF. The CDR3 nucleotides read TGTGCCAGCAGTTACGGTTCCGGGGGCAATCAGCCCCAGCATTTT.

The genes are TRBV5-4 and TRBJ2-3; TRBD2 matches 11 bases. With 2 bases clipped from V and 5 bases from J, the junction kept 7 bases outside the gene matches. CDR1 SGHNT and CDR2 YYREEE come from the germline V gene (reference sequence). The CDR3 has 16 amino acids. The CDR3 bases are TGTGCCAGCAGCTTAGCCCCTAGCGGGGGGATAGATACGCAGTATTTT. This sequence encodes CASSLAPSGGIDTQYF.

The V call is TRBV18, the J call TRBJ1-1, with 9 bases lining up with TRBD1. CDR3 length: 13 amino acids. With V trimmed by 8 bases and J by 2 bases, 3 bases remained unmatched. CDR1 is KGHSH and CDR2 is LQKENI in the germline V gene. CDR3 sequence: CASAGQGNTEAFF. The CDR3 nucleotides read TGTGCCAGCGCGGGACAGGGAAACACTGAAGCTTTCTTT.